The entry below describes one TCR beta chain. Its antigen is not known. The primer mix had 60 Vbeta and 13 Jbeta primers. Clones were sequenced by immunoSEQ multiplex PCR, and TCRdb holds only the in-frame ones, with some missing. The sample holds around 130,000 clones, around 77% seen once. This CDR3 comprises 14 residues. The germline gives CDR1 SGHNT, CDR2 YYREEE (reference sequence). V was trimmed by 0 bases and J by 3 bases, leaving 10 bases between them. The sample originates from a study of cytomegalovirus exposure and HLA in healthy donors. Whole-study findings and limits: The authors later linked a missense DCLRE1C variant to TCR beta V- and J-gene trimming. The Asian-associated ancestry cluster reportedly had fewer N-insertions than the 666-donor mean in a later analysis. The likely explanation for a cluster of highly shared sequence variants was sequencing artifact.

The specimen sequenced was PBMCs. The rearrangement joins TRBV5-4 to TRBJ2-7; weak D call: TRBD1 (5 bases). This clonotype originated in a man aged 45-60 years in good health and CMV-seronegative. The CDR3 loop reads CASSLAGMGYEQYF. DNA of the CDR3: TGTGCCAGCAGCTTGGCAGGGATGGGCTACGAGCAGTACTTC.